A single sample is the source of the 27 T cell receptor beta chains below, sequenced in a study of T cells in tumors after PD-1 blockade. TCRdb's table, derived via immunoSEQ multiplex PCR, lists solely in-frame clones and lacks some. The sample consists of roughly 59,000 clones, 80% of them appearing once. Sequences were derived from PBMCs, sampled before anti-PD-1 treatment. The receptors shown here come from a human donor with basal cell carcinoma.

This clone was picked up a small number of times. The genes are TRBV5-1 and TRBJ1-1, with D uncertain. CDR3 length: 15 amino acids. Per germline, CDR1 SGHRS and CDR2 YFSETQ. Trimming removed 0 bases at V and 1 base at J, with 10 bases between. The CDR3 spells CASSLGWAENTEAFF. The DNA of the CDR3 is TGCGCCAGCAGCTTGGGGTGGGCGGAGAACACTGAAGCTTTCTTT.

The CDR3 protein is CASNVDGYNEQFF. CDR3 bases: TGCGCCAGCAACGTTGACGGCTACAATGAGCAGTTCTTC. V and J are TRBV5-1 and TRBJ2-1; no reliable D call. Trimming stripped 6 bases from V and 3 bases from J, with 10 bases between. Germline CDR1 SGHRS, CDR2 YFSETQ. The CDR3 runs to 13 residues.

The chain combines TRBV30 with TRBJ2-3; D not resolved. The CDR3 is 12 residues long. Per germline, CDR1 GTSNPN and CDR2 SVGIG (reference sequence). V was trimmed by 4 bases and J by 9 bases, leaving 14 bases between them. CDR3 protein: CAWTPLLPTQYF. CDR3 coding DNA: TGTGCCTGGACGCCCCTCCTCCCCACGCAGTATTTT.

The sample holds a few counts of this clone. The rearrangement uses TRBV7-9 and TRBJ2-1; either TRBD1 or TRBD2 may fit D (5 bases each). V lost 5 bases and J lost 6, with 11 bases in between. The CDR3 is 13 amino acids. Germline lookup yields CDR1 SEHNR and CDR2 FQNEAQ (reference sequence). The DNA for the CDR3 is TGTGCCAGCAGCCTAGGGACCTCCAATGAGCAGTTCTTC. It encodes CASSLGTSNEQFF.

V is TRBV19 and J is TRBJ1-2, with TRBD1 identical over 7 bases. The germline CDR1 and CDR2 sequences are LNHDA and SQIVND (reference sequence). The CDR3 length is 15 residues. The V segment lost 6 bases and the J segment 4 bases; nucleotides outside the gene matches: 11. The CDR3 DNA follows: TGTGCCAGTAGCGCCGGAGGGGGCTCCTCCTATGGCTACACCTTC. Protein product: CASSAGGGSSYGYTF.

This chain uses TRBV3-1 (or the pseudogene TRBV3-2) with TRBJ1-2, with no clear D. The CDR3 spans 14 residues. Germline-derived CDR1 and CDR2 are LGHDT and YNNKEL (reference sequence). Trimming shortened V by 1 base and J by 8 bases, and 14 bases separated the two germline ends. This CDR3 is CASSQVPAGVGYTF. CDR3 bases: TGTGCCAGCAGCCAAGTCCCCGCTGGGGTGGGCTACACCTTC.

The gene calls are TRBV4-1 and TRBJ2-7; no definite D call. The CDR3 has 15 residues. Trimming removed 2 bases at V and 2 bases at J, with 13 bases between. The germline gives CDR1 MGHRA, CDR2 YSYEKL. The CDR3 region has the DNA TGCGCCAGCAGCCAATTGCGGTCAAAGGCCTACGAGCAGTACTTC. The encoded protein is CASSQLRSKAYEQYF.

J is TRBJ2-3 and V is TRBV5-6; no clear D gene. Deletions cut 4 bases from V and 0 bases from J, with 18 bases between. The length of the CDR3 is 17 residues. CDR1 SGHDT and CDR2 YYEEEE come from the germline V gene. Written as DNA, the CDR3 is TGTGCCAGCAGCCCCGGGTGGGGTGGATTCAGCACAGATACGCAGTATTTT. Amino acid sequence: CASSPGWGGFSTDTQYF.

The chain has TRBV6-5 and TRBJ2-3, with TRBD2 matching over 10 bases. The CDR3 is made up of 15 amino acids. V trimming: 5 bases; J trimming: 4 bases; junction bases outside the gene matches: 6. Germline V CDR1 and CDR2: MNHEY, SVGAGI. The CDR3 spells CASSRGLAYSDTQYF. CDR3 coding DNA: TGTGCCAGCAGTCGGGGACTAGCGTATTCAGATACGCAGTATTTT.

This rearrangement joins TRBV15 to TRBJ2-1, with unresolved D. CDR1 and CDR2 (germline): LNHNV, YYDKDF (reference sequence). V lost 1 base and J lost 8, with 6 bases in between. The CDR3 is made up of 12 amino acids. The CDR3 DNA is TGTGCCACCAGCAGAGTGGCGGATGAGCAGTTCTTC. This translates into CATSRVADEQFF. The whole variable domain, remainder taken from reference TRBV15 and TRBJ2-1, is DAMVIQNPRYQVTQFGKPVTLSCSQTLNHNVMYWYQQKSSQAPKLLFHYYDKDFNNEADTPDNFQSRRPNTSFCFLDIRSPGLGDTAMYLCATSRVADEQFFGPGTRLTVL.

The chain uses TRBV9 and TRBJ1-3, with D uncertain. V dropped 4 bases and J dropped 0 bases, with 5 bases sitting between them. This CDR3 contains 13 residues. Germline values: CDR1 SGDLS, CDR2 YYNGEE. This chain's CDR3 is CASSPHSGNTIYF. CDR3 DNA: TGTGCCAGCAGCCCCCACTCTGGAAACACCATATATTTT.

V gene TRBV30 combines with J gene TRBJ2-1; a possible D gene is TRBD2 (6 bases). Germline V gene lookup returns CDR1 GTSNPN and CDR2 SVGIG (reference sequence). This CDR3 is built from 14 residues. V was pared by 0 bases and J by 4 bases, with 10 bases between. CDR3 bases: TGTGCCTGGAGTGTAGTTCGGGGGTACAATGAGCAGTTCTTC. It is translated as CAWSVVRGYNEQFF.

The CDR3 region has the DNA TGTGCCAGCAGCGTAGACGGGGATTCCTACAATGAGCAGTTCTTC. It encodes CASSVDGDSYNEQFF. The rearrangement links TRBV9 to TRBJ2-1, with a weak D call TRBD2 (5 bases). V dropped 0 bases and J dropped 1 base, with 8 bases sitting between them. CDR1 and CDR2 (germline): SGDLS, YYNGEE. This CDR3 comprises 15 residues.

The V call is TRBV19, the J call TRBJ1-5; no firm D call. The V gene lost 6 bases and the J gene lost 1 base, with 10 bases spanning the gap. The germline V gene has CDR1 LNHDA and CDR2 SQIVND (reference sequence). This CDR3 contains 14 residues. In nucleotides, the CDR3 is TGTGCCAGTAGCCGGGCTGGGAGCAATCAGCCCCAGCATTTT. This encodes CASSRAGSNQPQHF.

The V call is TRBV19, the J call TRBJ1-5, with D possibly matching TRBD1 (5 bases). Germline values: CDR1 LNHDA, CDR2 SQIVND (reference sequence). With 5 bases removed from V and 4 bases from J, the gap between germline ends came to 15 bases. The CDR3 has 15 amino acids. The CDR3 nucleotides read TGTGCCAGTAGTTCAGTCGGGGGAGGGAATCAGCCCCAGCATTTT. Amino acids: CASSSVGGGNQPQHF.

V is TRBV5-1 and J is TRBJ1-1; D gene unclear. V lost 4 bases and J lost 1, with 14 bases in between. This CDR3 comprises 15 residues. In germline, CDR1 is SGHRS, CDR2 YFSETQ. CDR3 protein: CASSPRGPGNTEAFF. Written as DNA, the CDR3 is TGCGCCAGCAGCCCCCGCGGACCCGGGAACACTGAAGCTTTCTTT.

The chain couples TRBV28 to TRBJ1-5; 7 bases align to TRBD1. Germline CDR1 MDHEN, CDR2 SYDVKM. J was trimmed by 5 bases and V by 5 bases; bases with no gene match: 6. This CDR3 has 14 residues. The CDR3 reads CASSPDRVDQPQHF. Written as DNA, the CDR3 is TGTGCCAGCAGTCCAGACAGGGTGGATCAGCCCCAGCATTTT.

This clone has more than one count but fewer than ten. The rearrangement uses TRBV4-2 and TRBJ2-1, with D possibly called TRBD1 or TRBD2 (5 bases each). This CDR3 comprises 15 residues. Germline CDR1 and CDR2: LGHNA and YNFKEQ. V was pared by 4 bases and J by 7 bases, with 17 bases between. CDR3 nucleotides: TGTGCCAGCAGCCCACGGGGCGGCACTCGTAATGAGCAGTTCTTC. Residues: CASSPRGGTRNEQFF.

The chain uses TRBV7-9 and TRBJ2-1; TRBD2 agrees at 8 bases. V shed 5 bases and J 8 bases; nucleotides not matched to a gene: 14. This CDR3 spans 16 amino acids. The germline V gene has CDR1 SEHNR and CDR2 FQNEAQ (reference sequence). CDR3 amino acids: CASSPERGLVVYEQFF. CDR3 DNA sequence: TGTGCCAGCAGCCCGGAGCGGGGACTAGTTGTCTATGAGCAGTTCTTC.

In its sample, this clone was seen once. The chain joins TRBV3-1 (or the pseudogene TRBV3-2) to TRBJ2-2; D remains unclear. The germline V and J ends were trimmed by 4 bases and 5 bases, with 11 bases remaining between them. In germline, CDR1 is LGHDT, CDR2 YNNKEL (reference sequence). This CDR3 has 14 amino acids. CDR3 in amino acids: CASSPRQLTGELFF. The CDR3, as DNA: TGTGCCAGCAGCCCAAGGCAACTGACCGGGGAGCTGTTTTTT.

The CDR3 region is CSVDSLAGTDTQYF. The CDR3 region has the DNA TGCAGCGTTGACTCGCTAGCGGGCACAGATACGCAGTATTTT. This chain connects TRBV29-1 to TRBJ2-3; 7 nucleotides align to TRBD2. The CDR3 consists of 14 residues. Germline loops: CDR1 SQVTM, CDR2 ANQGSEA. V lost 3 bases and J lost 1; bases outside the gene matches: 4.

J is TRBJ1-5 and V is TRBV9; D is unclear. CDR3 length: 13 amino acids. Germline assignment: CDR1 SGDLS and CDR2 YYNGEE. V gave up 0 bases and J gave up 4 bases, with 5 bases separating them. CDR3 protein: CASSVDMNQPQHF. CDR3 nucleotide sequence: TGTGCCAGCAGCGTAGACATGAATCAGCCCCAGCATTTT. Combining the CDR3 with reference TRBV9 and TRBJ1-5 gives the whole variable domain DSGVTQTPKHLITATGQRVTLRCSPRSGDLSVYWYQQSLDQGLQFLIQYYNGEERAKGNILERFSAQQFPDLHSELNLSSLELGDSALYFCASSVDMNQPQHFGDGTRLSIL.

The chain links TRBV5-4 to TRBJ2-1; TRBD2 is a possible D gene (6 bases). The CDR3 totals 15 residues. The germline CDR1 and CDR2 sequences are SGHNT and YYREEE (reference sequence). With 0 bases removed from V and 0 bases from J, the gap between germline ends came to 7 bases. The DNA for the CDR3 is TGTGCCAGCAGCTTGGCCGGGAGCTCCTACAATGAGCAGTTCTTC. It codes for CASSLAGSSYNEQFF.

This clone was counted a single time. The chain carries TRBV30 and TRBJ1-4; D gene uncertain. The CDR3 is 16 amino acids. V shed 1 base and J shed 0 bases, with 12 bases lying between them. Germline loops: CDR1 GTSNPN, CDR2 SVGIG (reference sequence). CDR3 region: CAWSDLSGATNEKLFF. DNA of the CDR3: TGTGCCTGGAGTGACCTCTCGGGAGCAACTAATGAAAAACTGTTTTTT.

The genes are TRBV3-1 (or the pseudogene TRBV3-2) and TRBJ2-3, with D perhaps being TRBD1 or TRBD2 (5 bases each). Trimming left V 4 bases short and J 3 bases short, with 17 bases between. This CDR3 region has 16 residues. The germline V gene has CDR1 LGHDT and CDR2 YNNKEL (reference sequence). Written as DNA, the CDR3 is TGTGCCAGCAGCCCCCCCGGGACCTCTCAGACAGATACGCAGTATTTT. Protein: CASSPPGTSQTDTQYF.

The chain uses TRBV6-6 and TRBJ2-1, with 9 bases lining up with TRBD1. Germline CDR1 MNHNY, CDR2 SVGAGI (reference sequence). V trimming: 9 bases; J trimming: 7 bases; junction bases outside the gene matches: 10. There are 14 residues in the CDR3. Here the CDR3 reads CASHTQGAGNEQFF. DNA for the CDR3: TGTGCCAGTCATACACAGGGGGCCGGAAATGAGCAGTTCTTC.

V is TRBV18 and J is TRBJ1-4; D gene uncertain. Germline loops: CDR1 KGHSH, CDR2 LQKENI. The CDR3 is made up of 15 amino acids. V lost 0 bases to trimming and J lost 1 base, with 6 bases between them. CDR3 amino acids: CASSPPSGTNEKLFF. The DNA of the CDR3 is TGTGCCAGCTCACCACCGTCGGGAACTAATGAAAAACTGTTTTTT. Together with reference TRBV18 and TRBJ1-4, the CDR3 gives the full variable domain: NAGVMQNPRHLVRRRGQEARLRCSPMKGHSHVYWYRQLPEEGLKFMVYLQKENIIDESGMPKERFSAEFPKEGPSILRIQQVVRGDSAAYFCASSPPSGTNEKLFFGSGTQLSVL.